Listed here are 14 T cell receptor beta chains from one sample, sequenced in a study of shared clonotypes between healthy human individuals. TCRdb keeps only in-frame clones here, not all; method: immunoSEQ multiplex PCR. Of about 2 million clones in the sample, roughly 95% were seen once. Sequences were obtained from naive CD4+ T cells sorted from blood. Subset noted: CD45RA+ positively selected. The receptors were gathered from a young man in good health.

The chain couples TRBV11-2 to TRBJ2-7; a possible D gene is TRBD1 (6 bases). The CDR3 is made up of 16 amino acids. The V end was cut by 5 bases, the J end by 2 bases, with 19 bases between. Germline CDR1 SGHAT, CDR2 FQNNGV. The CDR3 DNA sequence: TGTGCCAGCAGCCACCTGACAGGCCAGGGACCCTACGAGCAGTACTTC. Its protein product is CASSHLTGQGPYEQYF.

The rearrangement joins TRBV6-1 to TRBJ2-1, with D unresolved. Germline assignment: CDR1 MNHNS and CDR2 SASEGT. The germline V and J ends were trimmed by 7 bases and 4 bases, with 11 bases remaining between them. This CDR3 contains 13 residues. The CDR3 reads CASTTPKYNEQFF. In DNA form, the CDR3 reads TGTGCCAGCACCACTCCGAAGTACAATGAGCAGTTCTTC.

The chain has TRBV10-3 and TRBJ2-3; no clear D gene. This CDR3 has 14 residues. V lost 3 bases and J 6 bases, leaving 13 bases between the germline ends. CDR1 ENHRY and CDR2 SYGVKD come from the germline V gene. The CDR3 DNA follows: TGTGCCATCAGTGACTCGAGCAGGCCGGATACGCAGTATTTT. It is translated as CAISDSSRPDTQYF.

The chain has TRBV11-3 and TRBJ2-2; TRBD1 matches 7 bases. The CDR3 is made up of 16 amino acids. The V gene end was trimmed by 4 bases and the J gene end by 2 bases; junction bases not matched to a gene: 7. Germline-derived CDR1 and CDR2 are SGHNT and YENEEA. The CDR3 region is CASSSGTALNTGELFF. The DNA of the CDR3 is TGTGCCAGCAGCTCCGGGACAGCACTAAACACCGGGGAGCTGTTTTTT.

This clone was counted a single time. This chain uses TRBV18 with TRBJ2-5, with D perhaps matching TRBD2 (5 bases). The CDR3 extends over 16 amino acids. Looked up from germline, CDR1 is KGHSH and CDR2 is LQKENI. Trimming shortened V by 1 base and J by 0 bases, and 12 bases separated the two germline ends. The CDR3 spells CASSPQWGANQETQYF. The CDR3 coding sequence is TGTGCCAGCTCACCACAGTGGGGAGCAAACCAAGAGACCCAGTACTTC. The variable domain in full, with the rest retrieved from reference TRBV18 and TRBJ2-5, is NAGVMQNPRHLVRRRGQEARLRCSPMKGHSHVYWYRQLPEEGLKFMVYLQKENIIDESGMPKERFSAEFPKEGPSILRIQQVVRGDSAAYFCASSPQWGANQETQYFGPGTRLLVL.

This chain joins TRBV2 and TRBJ1-5; D is unclear. With 1 base removed from V and 4 bases from J, the gap between germline ends came to 14 bases. Germline V gene sequence: CDR1 SNHLY, CDR2 FYNNEI. This CDR3 region has 16 residues. CDR3 region: CASSEGGGRWNQPQHF. The CDR3 bases are TGTGCCAGCAGTGAAGGTGGAGGGCGGTGGAATCAGCCCCAGCATTTT.

The V and J genes are TRBV5-5 and TRBJ2-7, with TRBD1 matching 11 bases. Germline V gene lookup returns CDR1 SGHKS and CDR2 YYEKEE (reference sequence). The CDR3 spans 15 residues. V was pared by 4 bases and J by 3 bases, with 6 bases of the junction left unmatched. In nucleotides, the CDR3 is TGTGCCAGCAGCAACCCCGGGACAGGGGGCTACGAGCAGTACTTC. Translating it yields CASSNPGTGGYEQYF.

This clone was picked up one time. The chain recombines TRBV7-9 with TRBJ2-3; 8 nucleotides agree with TRBD2. This CDR3 spans 16 amino acids. Germline V gene lookup returns CDR1 SEHNR and CDR2 FQNEAQ (reference sequence). V lost 5 bases and J lost 3; bases outside the gene matches: 10. The DNA for the CDR3 is TGTGCCAGCAGCCCCGCGGGGGGCGCATGGACAGATACGCAGTATTTT. As protein: CASSPAGGAWTDTQYF.

Only one count was recorded for this clone. This rearrangement joins TRBV5-6 to TRBJ1-1, with D unclear. Trimming stripped 4 bases from V and 5 bases from J, with 9 bases between. This CDR3 has 12 residues. Germline CDR1 is SGHDT and CDR2 is YYEEEE. The CDR3 DNA reads as TGTGCCAGCAGCCTCGGTTGGACTGAAGCTTTCTTT. Residues: CASSLGWTEAFF.

The chain recombines TRBV6-1 with TRBJ2-7; unclear D gene. V shed 2 bases and J shed 4 bases, with 9 bases lying between them. The V gene's germline CDR1 is MNHNS and CDR2 SASEGT. The CDR3 spans 13 residues. This CDR3 reads CASSEKGDYEQYF. The CDR3 coding sequence is TGTGCCAGCAGTGAAAAGGGCGATTACGAGCAGTACTTC.

The chain joins TRBV6-1 to TRBJ2-5; 9 nucleotides line up with TRBD2. The germline gives CDR1 MNHNS, CDR2 SASEGT. The CDR3 is 16 amino acids. Trimming took 3 bases from V and 0 from J; bases not matched to a gene: 5. DNA for the CDR3: TGTGCCAGCAGTGAGGGTAGCGGGAGATACCAAGAGACCCAGTACTTC. This gives the protein CASSEGSGRYQETQYF.

This clone was found a few times. The V and J genes are TRBV6-5 and TRBJ2-3; no definite D call. CDR3 length equals 13 residues. Trimming pared 2 bases from V and 1 base from J, leaving 4 bases between. CDR1 and CDR2 from the germline V gene are MNHEY and SVGAGI. CDR3 loop: CASSYGGTDTQYF. The CDR3 nucleotides read TGTGCCAGCAGTTACGGTGGCACAGATACGCAGTATTTT.

The rearrangement uses TRBV7-2 and TRBJ2-5; D gene ambiguous. Germline CDR1 SGHTA, CDR2 FQGNSA. The CDR3 extends over 15 amino acids. V lost 1 base to trimming and J lost 0 bases, with 9 bases between them. CDR3 in amino acids: CASSLEWPNQETQYF. Here the CDR3 DNA reads TGTGCCAGCAGCTTAGAGTGGCCAAACCAAGAGACCCAGTACTTC.

Points on this clone: Other nucleotide sequences in the sample specify the same CDR3. The chain recombines TRBV5-4 with TRBJ2-7; D might be TRBD1 (6 bases). CDR3 length: 14 residues. Germline assignment: CDR1 SGHNT and CDR2 YYREEE (reference sequence). V lost 0 bases, J lost 1 base, and 8 bases lay in between. In nucleotides, the CDR3 is TGTGCCAGCAGCTTGGAGACAGGATCCTACGAGCAGTACTTC. It encodes CASSLETGSYEQYF.